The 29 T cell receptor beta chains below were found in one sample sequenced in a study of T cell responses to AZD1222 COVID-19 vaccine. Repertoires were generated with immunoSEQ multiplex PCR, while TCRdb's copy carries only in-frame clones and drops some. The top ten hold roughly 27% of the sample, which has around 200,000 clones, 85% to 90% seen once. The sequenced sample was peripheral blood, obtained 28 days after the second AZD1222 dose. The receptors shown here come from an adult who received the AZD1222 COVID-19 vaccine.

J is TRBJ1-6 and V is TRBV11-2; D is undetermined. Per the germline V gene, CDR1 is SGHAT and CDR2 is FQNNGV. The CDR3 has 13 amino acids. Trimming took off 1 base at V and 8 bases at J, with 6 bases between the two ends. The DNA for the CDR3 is TGTGCCAGCAGCTTAGCCCGATATTCACCCCTCCACTTT. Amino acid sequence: CASSLARYSPLHF.

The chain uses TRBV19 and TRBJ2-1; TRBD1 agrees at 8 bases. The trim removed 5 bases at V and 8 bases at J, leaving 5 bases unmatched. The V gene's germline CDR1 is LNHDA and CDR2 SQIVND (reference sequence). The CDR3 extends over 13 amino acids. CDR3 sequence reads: CASSFQGAYEQFF. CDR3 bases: TGTGCCAGTAGTTTCCAGGGGGCCTATGAGCAGTTCTTC.

The chain's CDR3 is CASTRGAGELFF. The CDR3 DNA is TGTGCCAGCACCCGGGGGGCCGGGGAGCTGTTTTTT. The V gene is TRBV12-3 or TRBV12-4, the J gene TRBJ2-2; 7 positions agree with TRBD2. Germline trimming cut 7 bases from V and 6 bases from J; bases unmatched to any gene: 2. The CDR3 has 12 residues.

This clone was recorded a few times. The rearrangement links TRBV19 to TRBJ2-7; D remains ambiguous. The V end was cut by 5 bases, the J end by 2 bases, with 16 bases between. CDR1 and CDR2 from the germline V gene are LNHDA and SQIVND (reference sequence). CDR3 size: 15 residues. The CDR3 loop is CASSPSWEGTYEQYF. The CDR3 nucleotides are TGTGCCAGTAGTCCCTCGTGGGAAGGCACCTACGAGCAGTACTTC.

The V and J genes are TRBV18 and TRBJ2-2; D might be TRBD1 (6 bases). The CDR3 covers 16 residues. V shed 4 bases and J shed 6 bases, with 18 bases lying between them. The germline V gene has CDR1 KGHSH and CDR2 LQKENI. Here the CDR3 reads CASSLTDRPSPGELFF. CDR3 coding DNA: TGTGCCAGCTCACTAACCGACAGGCCTTCCCCCGGGGAGCTGTTTTTT.

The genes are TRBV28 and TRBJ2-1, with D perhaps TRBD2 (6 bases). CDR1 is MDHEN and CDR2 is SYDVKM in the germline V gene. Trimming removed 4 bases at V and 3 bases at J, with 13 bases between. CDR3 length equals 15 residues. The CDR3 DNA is TGTGCCAGCAGTTCGCCGGGGGAAGTCTACAATGAGCAGTTCTTC. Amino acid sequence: CASSSPGEVYNEQFF.

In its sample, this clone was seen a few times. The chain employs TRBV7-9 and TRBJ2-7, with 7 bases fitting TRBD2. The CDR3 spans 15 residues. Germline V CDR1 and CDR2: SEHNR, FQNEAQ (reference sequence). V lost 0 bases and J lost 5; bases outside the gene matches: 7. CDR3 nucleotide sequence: TGTGCCAGCAGCTTAGCGGGAGGGCCCCAGAACGAGCAGTACTTC. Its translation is CASSLAGGPQNEQYF.

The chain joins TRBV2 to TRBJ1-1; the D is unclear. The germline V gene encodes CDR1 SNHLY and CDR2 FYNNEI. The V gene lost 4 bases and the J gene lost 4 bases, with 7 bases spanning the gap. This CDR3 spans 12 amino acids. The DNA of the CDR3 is TGTGCCAGCAGTGGACAAGGCACTGAAGCTTTCTTT. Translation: CASSGQGTEAFF.

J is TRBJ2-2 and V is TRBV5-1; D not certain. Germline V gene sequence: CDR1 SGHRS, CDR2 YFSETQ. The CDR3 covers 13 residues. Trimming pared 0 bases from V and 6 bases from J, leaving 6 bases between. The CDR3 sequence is CASSLDAPGELFF. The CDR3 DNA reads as TGCGCCAGCAGCTTGGACGCTCCCGGGGAGCTGTTTTTT.

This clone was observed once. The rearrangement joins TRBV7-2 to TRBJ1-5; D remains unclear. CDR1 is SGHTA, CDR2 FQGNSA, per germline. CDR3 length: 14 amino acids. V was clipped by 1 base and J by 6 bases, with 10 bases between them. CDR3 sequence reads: CASSLEGSRQPQHF. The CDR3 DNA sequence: TGTGCCAGCAGCTTAGAGGGTTCACGTCAGCCCCAGCATTTT.

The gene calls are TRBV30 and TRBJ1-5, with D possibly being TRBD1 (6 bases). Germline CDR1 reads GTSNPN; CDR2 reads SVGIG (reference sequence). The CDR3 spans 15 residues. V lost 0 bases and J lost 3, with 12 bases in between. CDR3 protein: CAWSVRGGDNQPQHF. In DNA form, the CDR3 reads TGTGCCTGGAGTGTTAGAGGGGGGGACAATCAGCCCCAGCATTTT.

This CDR3 reads CATSSAGYEQYF. CDR3 sequence (DNA): TGTGCCACCTCGTCCGCGGGATACGAGCAGTACTTC. V and J are TRBV24-1 and TRBJ2-7, with TRBD2 as a possible D gene (6 bases). Germline V gene sequence: CDR1 KGHDR, CDR2 SFDVKD. The ends were cut back, 9 bases at V and 4 bases at J, with 12 bases in the middle. This CDR3 comprises 12 residues.

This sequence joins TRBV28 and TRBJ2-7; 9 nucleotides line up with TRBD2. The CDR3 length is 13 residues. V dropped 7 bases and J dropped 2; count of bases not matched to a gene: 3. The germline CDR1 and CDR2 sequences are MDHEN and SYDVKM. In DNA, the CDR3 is TGTGCCAGCATGACTAGCGGCCCCTACGAGCAGTACTTC. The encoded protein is CASMTSGPYEQYF. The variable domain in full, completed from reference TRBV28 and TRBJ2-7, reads DVKVTQSSRYLVKRTGEKVFLECVQDMDHENMFWYRQDPGLGLRLIYFSYDVKMKEKGDIPEGYSVSREKKERFSLILESASTNQTSMYLCASMTSGPYEQYFGPGTRLTVT.

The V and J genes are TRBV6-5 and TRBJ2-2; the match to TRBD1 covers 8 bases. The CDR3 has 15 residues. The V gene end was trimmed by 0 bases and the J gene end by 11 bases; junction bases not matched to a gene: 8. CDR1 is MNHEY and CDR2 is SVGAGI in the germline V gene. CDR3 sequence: CASSYSGQAPLELFF. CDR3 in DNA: TGTGCCAGCAGTTACTCGGGACAGGCGCCGTTAGAGCTGTTTTTT.

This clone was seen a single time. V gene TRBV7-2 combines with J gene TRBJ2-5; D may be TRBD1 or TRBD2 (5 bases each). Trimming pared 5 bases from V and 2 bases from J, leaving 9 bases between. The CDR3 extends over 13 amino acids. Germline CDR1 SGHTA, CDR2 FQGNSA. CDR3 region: CASSIREQETQYF. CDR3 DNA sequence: TGTGCCAGCAGCATCAGGGAGCAAGAGACCCAGTACTTC.

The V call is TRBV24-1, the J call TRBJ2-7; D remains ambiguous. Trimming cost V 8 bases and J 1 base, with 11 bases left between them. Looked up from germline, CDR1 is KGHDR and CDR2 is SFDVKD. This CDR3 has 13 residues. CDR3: CATIYRYSYEQYF. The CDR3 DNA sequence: TGTGCCACCATTTATAGGTATTCCTACGAGCAGTACTTC.

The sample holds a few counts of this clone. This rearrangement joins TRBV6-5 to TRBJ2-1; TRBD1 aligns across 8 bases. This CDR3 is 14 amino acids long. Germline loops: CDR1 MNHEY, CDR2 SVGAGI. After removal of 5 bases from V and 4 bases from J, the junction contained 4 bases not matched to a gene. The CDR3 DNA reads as TGTGCCAGCAGTCAGGGACAGGAGTACAATGAGCAGTTCTTC. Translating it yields CASSQGQEYNEQFF.

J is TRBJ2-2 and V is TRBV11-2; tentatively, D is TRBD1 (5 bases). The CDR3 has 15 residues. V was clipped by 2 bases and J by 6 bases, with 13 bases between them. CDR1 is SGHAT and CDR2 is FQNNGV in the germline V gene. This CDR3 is CASSLSRAGAGELFF. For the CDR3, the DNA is TGTGCCAGCAGCTTAAGCAGGGCAGGCGCCGGGGAGCTGTTTTTT.

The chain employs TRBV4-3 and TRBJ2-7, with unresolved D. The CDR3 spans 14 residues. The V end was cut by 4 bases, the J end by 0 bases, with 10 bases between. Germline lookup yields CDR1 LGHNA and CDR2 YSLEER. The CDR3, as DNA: TGCGCCAGCAGCCCCAGTTCGAGCTCCTACGAGCAGTACTTC. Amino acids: CASSPSSSSYEQYF.

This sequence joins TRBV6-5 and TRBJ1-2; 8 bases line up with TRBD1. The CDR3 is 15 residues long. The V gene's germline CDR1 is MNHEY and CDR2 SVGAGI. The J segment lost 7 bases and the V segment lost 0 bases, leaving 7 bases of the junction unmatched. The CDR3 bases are TGTGCCAGCAGTTACTCCGGGACAGGACCTGGTGGCTACACCTTC. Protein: CASSYSGTGPGGYTF.

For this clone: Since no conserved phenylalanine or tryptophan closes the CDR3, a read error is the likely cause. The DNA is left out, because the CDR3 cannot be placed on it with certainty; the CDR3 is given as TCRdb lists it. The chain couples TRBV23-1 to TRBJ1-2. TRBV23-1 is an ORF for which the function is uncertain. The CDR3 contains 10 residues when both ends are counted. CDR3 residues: CASSQPRDLP.

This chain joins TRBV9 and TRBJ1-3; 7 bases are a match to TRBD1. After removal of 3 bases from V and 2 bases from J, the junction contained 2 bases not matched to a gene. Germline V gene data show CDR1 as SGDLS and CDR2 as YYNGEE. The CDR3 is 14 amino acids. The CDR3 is CASSAGTAGNTIYF. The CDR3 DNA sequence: TGTGCCAGCAGCGCGGGGACAGCTGGAAACACCATATATTTT.

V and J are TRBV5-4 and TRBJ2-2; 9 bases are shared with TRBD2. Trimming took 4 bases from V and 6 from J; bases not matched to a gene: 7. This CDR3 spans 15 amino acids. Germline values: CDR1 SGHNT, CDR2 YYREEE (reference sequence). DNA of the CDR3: TGTGCCAGCAGCCTAGCGGGACCGGGAGCCGGGGAGCTGTTTTTT. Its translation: CASSLAGPGAGELFF. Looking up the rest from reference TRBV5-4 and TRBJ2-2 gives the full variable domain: ETGVTQSPTHLIKTRGQQVTLRCSSQSGHNTVSWYQQALGQGPQFIFQYYREEENGRGNFPPRFSGLQFPNYSSELNVNALELDDSALYLCASSLAGPGAGELFFGEGSRLTVL.

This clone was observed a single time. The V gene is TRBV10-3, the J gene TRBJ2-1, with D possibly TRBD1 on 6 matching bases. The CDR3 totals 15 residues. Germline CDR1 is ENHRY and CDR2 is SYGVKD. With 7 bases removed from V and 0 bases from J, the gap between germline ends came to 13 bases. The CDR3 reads CAINQGYSSYNEQFF. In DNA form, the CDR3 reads TGTGCCATCAACCAGGGGTATAGCTCCTACAATGAGCAGTTCTTC.

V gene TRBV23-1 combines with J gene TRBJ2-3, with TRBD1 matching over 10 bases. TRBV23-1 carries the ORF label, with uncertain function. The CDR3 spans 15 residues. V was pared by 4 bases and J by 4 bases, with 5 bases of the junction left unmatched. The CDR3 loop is CASSPTGGCADTQYF. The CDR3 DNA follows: TGCGCCAGCAGTCCGACAGGGGGCTGTGCAGATACGCAGTATTTT.

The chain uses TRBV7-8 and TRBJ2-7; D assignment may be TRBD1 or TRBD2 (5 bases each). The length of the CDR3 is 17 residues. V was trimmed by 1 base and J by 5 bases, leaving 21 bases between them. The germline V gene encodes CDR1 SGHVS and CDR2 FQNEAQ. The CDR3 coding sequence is TGTGCCAGCAGCTTAGTCTCCTCGGGGCAGGGTAGGAACGAGCAGTACTTC. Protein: CASSLVSSGQGRNEQYF.

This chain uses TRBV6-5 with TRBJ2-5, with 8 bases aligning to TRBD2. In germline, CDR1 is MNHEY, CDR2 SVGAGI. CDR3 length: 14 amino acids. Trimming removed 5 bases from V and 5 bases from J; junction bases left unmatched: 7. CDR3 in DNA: TGTGCCAGCAGTACTGGACTAGCTGAGGAGACCCAGTACTTC. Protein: CASSTGLAEETQYF.

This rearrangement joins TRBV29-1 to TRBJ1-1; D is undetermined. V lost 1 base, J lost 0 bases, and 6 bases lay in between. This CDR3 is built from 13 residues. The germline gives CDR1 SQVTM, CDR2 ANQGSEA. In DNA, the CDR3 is TGCAGCGTTGAAGGGACGATGAACACTGAAGCTTTCTTT. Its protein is CSVEGTMNTEAFF.

CDR3 nucleotide sequence: TGTGCCAGCAGTTTACATAGGGACAACTACGAGCAGTACTTC. Translated: CASSLHRDNYEQYF. The chain combines TRBV6-2 or TRBV6-3 with TRBJ2-7; a weak D match, TRBD1 (6 bases). This CDR3 region has 14 residues. Germline CDR1 and CDR2: MNHEY and SVGEGT. V was trimmed by 4 bases and J by 3 bases, leaving 13 bases between them.